This T cell receptor beta chain came from a study of CD8+ T cells in alopecia areata. Overall study context: Tofacitinib ran 6 to 18 months, followed by 6 months off drug.

This clone was recorded a few times. Its antigen is currently unknown. Treatment described: oral pan-JAK inhibitor, 5-10 mg twice daily. Collected material from alopecia areata patients comprised lesional scalp punch biopsies and peripheral blood. CDR1 LNHDA and CDR2 SQIVND come from the germline V gene (reference sequence). Deletions cut 7 bases from V and 7 bases from J, with 14 bases between. This CDR3 has 13 amino acids. Study observations and caveats: Many of the expanded lesional clones endured in scalp and blood while on tofacitinib. Sequence data from scalp samples additionally include resident alphabeta T cells of normal skin.

Extracted RNA was reverse transcribed into cDNA, the sequencing template. Assay: immunoSEQ multiplex PCR; the TCRdb copy retains only in-frame clones and omits some. The repertoire holds approximately 180,000 clones, with approximately 61% as singletons. This clonotype was sampled from a human donor with alopecia areata. Sequencing was performed on CD4+ T cells sorted from blood, taken at week 24, from a patient treated with tofacitinib. The chain combines TRBV19 with TRBJ2-1; possibly TRBD1 or TRBD2 for D (5 bases each). CDR3 DNA sequence: TGTGCCAGTATGGGGCGGGTGGATAATGAGCAGTTCTTC. It encodes CASMGRVDNEQFF.